The rows below give T cell receptor beta chains drawn from one sample of a study of CD8+ T cells in alopecia areata. Assay used: immunoSEQ multiplex PCR; TCRdb lists only in-frame clones, some missing. This sample has about 150,000 clones; 45% to 60% occur once, and the top ten carry around 5%. Sequencing was performed on CD4+ T cells sorted from blood. The receptor source for this set is a human donor in good health. The CDR3 runs from the conserved cysteine through the conserved F or W. Fields, in order: CDR3 length, clone size, D gene, V gene, J gene, CDR3 protein, CDR3 DNA. The D gene is left open where the match is weak. Not every row has a clone size; where given, it reads once, few, many or a size class.

len: 16
abundance: few
d_gene: -
v_gene: TRBV7-9
j_gene: TRBJ2-3
CDR3aa: CASSPTGTLLTDTQYF
CDR3nt: TGTGCCAGCAGCCCAACAGGAACGCTTCTCACAGATACGCAGTATTTT

len: 12
abundance: -
d_gene: -
v_gene: TRBV29-1
j_gene: TRBJ1-1
CDR3aa: CSVDGPNTEAFF
CDR3nt: TGCAGCGTTGACGGACCAAACACTGAAGCTTTCTTT

len: 15
abundance: few
d_gene: -
v_gene: TRBV15
j_gene: TRBJ1-1
CDR3aa: CATSRVTGGYTEAFF
CDR3nt: TGTGCCACCAGCAGAGTCACGGGTGGGTACACTGAAGCTTTCTTT

len: 12
abundance: -
d_gene: -
v_gene: TRBV10-3
j_gene: TRBJ2-5
CDR3aa: CAITPNGETQYF
CDR3nt: TGTGCCATCACCCCAAACGGAGAGACCCAGTACTTC

len: 15
abundance: -
d_gene: TRBD2
v_gene: TRBV7-8
j_gene: TRBJ2-3
CDR3aa: CASSSSGTNTDTQYF
CDR3nt: TGTGCCAGCAGCTCCTCCGGGACTAATACAGATACGCAGTATTTT

len: 14
abundance: -
d_gene: -
v_gene: TRBV30
j_gene: TRBJ2-7
CDR3aa: CAWSPALRSYEQYF
CDR3nt: TGTGCCTGGAGCCCCGCACTGCGCTCCTACGAGCAGTACTTC

len: 12
abundance: few
d_gene: TRBD2
v_gene: TRBV2
j_gene: TRBJ2-5
CDR3aa: CASSSTSGGQYF
CDR3nt: TGTGCCAGCAGCTCCACTAGCGGCGGCCAGTACTTC

len: 16
abundance: -
d_gene: -
v_gene: TRBV6-5
j_gene: TRBJ2-3
CDR3aa: CASSYSSDYPTDTQYF
CDR3nt: TGTGCCAGCAGTTACTCGAGTGACTATCCCACAGATACGCAGTATTTT

len: 11
abundance: -
d_gene: -
v_gene: TRBV5-1
j_gene: TRBJ2-1
CDR3aa: CASSLTGKQFF
CDR3nt: TGCGCCAGCAGCTTGACAGGGAAGCAGTTCTTC

len: 15
abundance: once
d_gene: -
v_gene: TRBV29-1
j_gene: TRBJ2-1
CDR3aa: CSVERVQGVGNEQFF
CDR3nt: TGCAGCGTTGAGCGGGTCCAGGGTGTGGGCAATGAGCAGTTCTTC

len: 15
abundance: -
d_gene: -
v_gene: TRBV9
j_gene: TRBJ2-1
CDR3aa: CASSVEVVEGGEQFF
CDR3nt: TGTGCCAGCAGCGTAGAGGTAGTCGAAGGTGGTGAGCAGTTCTTC

len: 15
abundance: -
d_gene: TRBD1
v_gene: TRBV2
j_gene: TRBJ2-1
CDR3aa: CASRLQGVSYNEQFF
CDR3nt: TGTGCCAGCAGACTACAGGGGGTTTCCTACAATGAGCAGTTCTTC

len: 14
abundance: -
d_gene: -
v_gene: TRBV6-6
j_gene: TRBJ2-3
CDR3aa: CASSLLSSTDTQYF
CDR3nt: TGTGCCAGCAGTCTGCTGTCGAGCACAGATACGCAGTATTTT

len: 15
abundance: -
d_gene: -
v_gene: TRBV5-1
j_gene: TRBJ2-7
CDR3aa: CASSLPSVPPYEQYF
CDR3nt: TGCGCCAGCAGCCTCCCCAGCGTCCCACCCTACGAGCAGTACTTC

len: 13
abundance: -
d_gene: -
v_gene: TRBV5-5
j_gene: TRBJ1-1
CDR3aa: CASSFFGNPEAFF
CDR3nt: TGTGCCAGCAGCTTTTTCGGCAACCCTGAAGCTTTCTTT

len: 14
abundance: -
d_gene: -
v_gene: TRBV28
j_gene: TRBJ2-3
CDR3aa: CASSPELETDTQYF
CDR3nt: TGTGCCAGCAGTCCAGAACTAGAAACAGATACGCAGTATTTT

len: 15
abundance: few
d_gene: TRBD1
v_gene: TRBV27
j_gene: TRBJ1-1
CDR3aa: CASSPRTGANTEAFF
CDR3nt: TGTGCCAGCAGTCCACGGACAGGAGCGAACACTGAAGCTTTCTTT

len: 18
abundance: -
d_gene: -
v_gene: TRBV7-3
j_gene: TRBJ2-1
CDR3aa: CASSSPQGGGGRPNEQFF
CDR3nt: TGTGCCAGCAGCTCTCCCCAGGGGGGGGGCGGAAGGCCGAATGAGCAGTTCTTC

len: 15
abundance: -
d_gene: TRBD1
v_gene: TRBV5-1
j_gene: TRBJ1-2
CDR3aa: CASSLEGQEYYGYTF
CDR3nt: TGCGCCAGCAGCTTGGAAGGACAGGAGTACTATGGCTACACCTTC

len: 15
abundance: few
d_gene: -
v_gene: TRBV13
j_gene: TRBJ2-4
CDR3aa: CASSLPSLRKNIQYF
CDR3nt: TGTGCCAGCAGCTTACCCTCACTGCGAAAAAACATTCAGTACTTC